This entry lists 32 T cell receptor beta chains sequenced from one sample in a study of PD-L1 blockade in urothelial cancer. Time point of the sample: peripheral blood 6 weeks after treatment start. Sequencing was performed with immunoSEQ multiplex PCR; in TCRdb, only in-frame clones are kept and a portion is missing. The sample lists about 120,000 clones; roughly 88% were seen once. The material sequenced was PBMCs, taken around atezolizumab (anti-PD-L1) treatment. These receptors were obtained from a man aged 45-65 years with urothelial cancer.

The chain employs TRBV5-6 and TRBJ2-3; TRBD2 matches at 13 bases. This CDR3 comprises 16 residues. CDR1 and CDR2 (germline): SGHDT, YYEEEE. V lost 5 bases to trimming and J lost 4 bases; unmatched junction nucleotides: 7. CDR3 protein: CASRSLAGGRADTQYF. DNA of the CDR3: TGTGCCAGCAGGTCACTAGCGGGAGGGCGGGCAGATACGCAGTATTTT.

The CDR3 reads CASSDSRGFGYTF. The CDR3 DNA sequence: TGTGCCAGCAGTGACTCGAGAGGGTTTGGCTACACCTTC. The genes are TRBV6-4 and TRBJ1-2; D remains ambiguous. The V end was cut by 0 bases, the J end by 7 bases, with 9 bases between. The length of the CDR3 is 13 residues. CDR1 MRHNA and CDR2 SNTAGT come from the germline V gene.

This CDR3 is CASSRDRGHYNEQFF. In nucleotides, the CDR3 is TGCGCCAGCAGTCGGGACAGGGGCCATTACAATGAGCAGTTCTTC. The chain links TRBV5-1 to TRBJ2-1; 10 bases align to TRBD1. J lost 4 bases, V lost 5 bases, and 6 bases had no gene match. Per germline, CDR1 SGHRS and CDR2 YFSETQ. CDR3 length: 15 amino acids.

The CDR3 DNA reads TGTGCCAGTAGTATAGCGGGAGGGCCCAATGAGCAGTTCTTC. This sequence encodes CASSIAGGPNEQFF. The V call is TRBV19, the J call TRBJ2-1; 8 bases fit TRBD2. Germline trimming cut 1 base from V and 6 bases from J; bases unmatched to any gene: 2. CDR3 length: 14 amino acids. The germline V gene has CDR1 LNHDA and CDR2 SQIVND (reference sequence). Supplemented by reference TRBV19 and TRBJ2-1, the full variable domain reads DGGITQSPKYLFRKEGQNVTLSCEQNLNHDAMYWYRQDPGQGLRLIYYSQIVNDFQKGDIAEGYSVSREKKESFPLTVTSAQKNPTAFYLCASSIAGGPNEQFFGPGTRLTVL.

This chain links TRBV18 with TRBJ2-1, with a weak D call TRBD2 (6 bases). V was trimmed by 8 bases and J by 4 bases, leaving 15 bases between them. CDR3 size: 14 residues. Germline CDR1 KGHSH, CDR2 LQKENI. The CDR3 DNA sequence: TGTGCCAGCGGGAGGACCAGCGGTTACAATGAGCAGTTCTTC. It codes for CASGRTSGYNEQFF.

The V call is TRBV11-2, the J call TRBJ2-3; D is perhaps TRBD2 (7 bases). The CDR3 covers 17 residues. Trimming removed 4 bases from V and 4 bases from J, with 21 bases in between. Germline loops: CDR1 SGHAT, CDR2 FQNNGV. CDR3 sequence reads: CASSSLLGGRAADTQYF. CDR3 DNA sequence: TGTGCCAGCAGCTCCCTTCTAGGGGGGAGGGCCGCAGATACGCAGTATTTT. Using reference TRBV11-2 and TRBJ2-3 for the parts outside the CDR3, the full variable domain is EAGVAQSPRYKIIEKRQSVAFWCNPISGHATLYWYQQILGQGPKLLIQFQNNGVVDDSQLPKDRFSAERLKGVDSTLKIQPAKLEDSAVYLCASSSLLGGRAADTQYFGPGTRLTVL.

The J gene is TRBJ2-5, the V gene TRBV5-5, with TRBD2 matching over 11 bases. Trimming at V came to 2 bases and at J to 5 bases, leaving 5 bases not matched to a gene. The CDR3 length is 15 residues. Germline values: CDR1 SGHKS, CDR2 YYEKEE (reference sequence). In nucleotides, the CDR3 is TGTGCCAGCAGCTTAGCGACTAGCGGGGTCGAGACCCAGTACTTC. Protein: CASSLATSGVETQYF.

The gene calls are TRBV5-3 and TRBJ2-5, with a possible D match to TRBD2 (5 bases). TRBV5-3 counts as an open reading frame of uncertain function. The V end was cut by 2 bases, the J end by 4 bases, with 24 bases between. The CDR3 covers 18 residues. The CDR3 nucleotides are TGTGCCAGAAGCTTCTTTGGGAGACCGAGTCAACCGAGAGAGACCCAGTACTTC. Amino acids: CARSFFGRPSQPRETQYF.

CDR3 loop: CASSYRGTYEQYF. In nucleotides, the CDR3 is TGTGCCAGCAGCTACAGGGGGACGTACGAGCAGTACTTC. This chain links TRBV6-5 with TRBJ2-7; the match to TRBD1 covers 8 bases. V was pared by 6 bases and J by 4 bases, with 5 bases of the junction left unmatched. The CDR3 is made up of 13 amino acids. Germline V gene data show CDR1 as MNHEY and CDR2 as SVGAGI.

The chain links TRBV18 to TRBJ2-5; 7 bases are shared with TRBD1. CDR1 and CDR2 from the germline V gene are KGHSH and LQKENI. The CDR3 is 13 amino acids. V dropped 4 bases and J dropped 1; count of bases not matched to a gene: 0. The CDR3 loop reads CASSRTGQETQYF. CDR3 in DNA: TGTGCCAGCTCACGGACAGGCCAAGAGACCCAGTACTTC.

The rearrangement links TRBV9 to TRBJ2-1, with unresolved D. The CDR3 is 16 amino acids. Germline V gene data show CDR1 as SGDLS and CDR2 as YYNGEE. Trimming left V 2 bases short and J 2 bases short, with 14 bases between. This CDR3 is CASSVPGVFAYNEQFF. The CDR3 nucleotides are TGTGCCAGCAGCGTCCCGGGTGTGTTCGCCTACAATGAGCAGTTCTTC.

V usage is TRBV7-6 and J usage is TRBJ2-7, with TRBD2 matching over 14 bases. Germline V gene lookup returns CDR1 SGHVS and CDR2 FNYEAQ. The J segment lost 5 bases and the V segment lost 4 bases, leaving 4 bases of the junction unmatched. This CDR3 comprises 15 residues. CDR3 region: CASSSTSGRADEQYF. In DNA, the CDR3 is TGTGCCAGCAGCTCGACTAGCGGGAGGGCGGACGAGCAGTACTTC. Full variable domain (remainder filled in from reference TRBV7-6 and TRBJ2-7): GAGVSQSPRYKVTKRGQDVALRCDPISGHVSLYWYRQALGQGPEFLTYFNYEAQQDKSGLPNDRFSAERPEGSISTLTIQRTEQRDSAMYRCASSSTSGRADEQYFGPGTRLTVT.

The V call is TRBV5-8, the J call TRBJ2-5, with D possibly TRBD2 on 5 matching bases. V dropped 4 bases and J dropped 5 bases, with 12 bases sitting between them. The CDR3 extends over 13 amino acids. Germline loops: CDR1 SGHTS, CDR2 YDEGEE. The CDR3 region is CASSPPGWETQYF. The CDR3, as DNA: TGTGCCAGCAGCCCACCGGGGTGGGAGACCCAGTACTTC. Supplemented by reference TRBV5-8 and TRBJ2-5, the full variable domain reads EAGVTQSPTHLIKTRGQQATLRCSPISGHTSVYWYQQALGLGLQFLLWYDEGEERNRGNFPPRFSGRQFPNYSSELNVNALELEDSALYLCASSPPGWETQYFGPGTRLLVL.

This clone showed up just once. This rearrangement joins TRBV29-1 to TRBJ2-5, with a weak D call TRBD1 (6 bases). V lost 5 bases to trimming and J lost 7 bases, with 20 bases between them. CDR3 length: 14 residues. The germline CDR1 and CDR2 sequences are SQVTM and ANQGSEA. The CDR3 here is CSVPVTGLGGTQYF. The CDR3, as DNA: TGCAGCGTTCCCGTTACAGGGCTCGGCGGGACCCAGTACTTC. Drawing the rest from reference TRBV29-1 and TRBJ2-5, the complete variable domain is SAVISQKPSRDICQRGTSLTIQCQVDSQVTMMFWYRQQPGQSLTLIATANQGSEATYESGFVIDKFPISRPNLTFSTLTVSNMSPEDSSIYLCSVPVTGLGGTQYFGPGTRLLVL.

The V gene is TRBV7-2, the J gene TRBJ1-1; D is perhaps TRBD1 (6 bases). Germline values: CDR1 SGHTA, CDR2 FQGNSA. The V gene lost 5 bases and the J gene lost 2 bases, with 9 bases spanning the gap. The CDR3 is made up of 13 amino acids. The CDR3 region is CASSVDSNTEAFF. The CDR3 DNA follows: TGTGCCAGCAGCGTGGACAGTAACACTGAAGCTTTCTTT.

V and J are TRBV11-3 and TRBJ2-7; tentative D call: TRBD2 (6 bases). The CDR3 is made up of 15 amino acids. CDR1 SGHNT and CDR2 YENEEA come from the germline V gene. V was trimmed by 1 base and J by 1 base, leaving 11 bases between them. CDR3 DNA sequence: TGTGCCAGCAGCTTAGGAGGAGGGCGGTCCTACGAGCAGTACTTC. This encodes CASSLGGGRSYEQYF.

The V gene is TRBV6-1, the J gene TRBJ1-5; the match to TRBD1 covers 7 bases. V was clipped by 6 bases and J by 4 bases; unmatched bases: 6. CDR3 length equals 14 residues. Germline CDR1 MNHNS, CDR2 SASEGT. In DNA form, the CDR3 reads TGTGCCAGCAGCCCCGGGACAGCAAATCAGCCCCAGCATTTT. The encoded protein is CASSPGTANQPQHF.

This clone was observed a single time. V gene TRBV6-1 combines with J gene TRBJ1-1; a weak D match, TRBD1 (6 bases). V gave up 2 bases and J gave up 6 bases, with 10 bases separating them. CDR1 is MNHNS and CDR2 is SASEGT in the germline V gene. This CDR3 has 13 amino acids. The CDR3 region has the DNA TGTGCCAGCAGTGAATACAGGGCTTCTGAAGCTTTCTTT. The encoded protein is CASSEYRASEAFF.

The chain employs TRBV4-2 and TRBJ2-1; 10 bases match TRBD2. The CDR3 spans 16 residues. Trimming at V came to 3 bases and at J to 4 bases, leaving 6 bases not matched to a gene. Germline assignment: CDR1 LGHNA and CDR2 YNFKEQ. Written as DNA, the CDR3 is TGTGCCAGCAGCCAGGCCGGACTAGCGGAATACAATGAGCAGTTCTTC. This gives the protein CASSQAGLAEYNEQFF.

The CDR3 DNA reads as TGTGCCATCAGTGGACAGGAGAACACCGGGGAGCTGTTTTTT. Residues: CAISGQENTGELFF. J is TRBJ2-2 and V is TRBV10-3; possible D gene TRBD1, 6 bases. Germline assignment: CDR1 ENHRY and CDR2 SYGVKD. The ends were cut back, 4 bases at V and 1 base at J, with 7 bases in the middle. The CDR3 runs to 14 residues.

The rearrangement links TRBV5-1 to TRBJ1-1; D perhaps matches TRBD1 (6 bases). CDR3 length: 14 residues. V was pared by 2 bases and J by 4 bases, with 12 bases between. Germline lookup yields CDR1 SGHRS and CDR2 YFSETQ. CDR3 in amino acids: CASSFEGGTTEAFF. CDR3 bases: TGCGCCAGCAGCTTCGAGGGGGGGACCACTGAAGCTTTCTTT. The full variable domain, with the rest looked up from reference TRBV5-1 and TRBJ1-1, is KAGVTQTPRYLIKTRGQQVTLSCSPISGHRSVSWYQQTPGQGLQFLFEYFSETQRNKGNFPGRFSGRQFSNSRSEMNVSTLELGDSALYLCASSFEGGTTEAFFGQGTRLTVV.

The chain carries TRBV5-6 and TRBJ1-4; a weak D match, TRBD1 (5 bases). The germline CDR1 and CDR2 sequences are SGHDT and YYEEEE. V was shortened by 4 bases and J by 0 bases, with 13 bases between the two germline ends. The CDR3 is 16 residues long. The CDR3 sequence is CASSRGRGATNEKLFF. Written as DNA, the CDR3 is TGTGCCAGCAGCCGCGGGAGGGGAGCAACTAATGAAAAACTGTTTTTT.

There are a few counts of this clone. This chain links TRBV7-2 with TRBJ1-2, with 8 bases identical to TRBD1. The CDR3 length is 12 residues. Unmatched junction bases numbered 10, after V lost 5 bases and J lost 14 bases. Germline assignment: CDR1 SGHTA and CDR2 FQGNSA. DNA for the CDR3: TGTGCCAGCAGCGGGCAGGGGGCTAGGATTACCTTC. Amino acids: CASSGQGARITF.

The V gene is TRBV2, the J gene TRBJ1-1; the D is unclear. This CDR3 spans 15 amino acids. Germline-derived CDR1 and CDR2 are SNHLY and FYNNEI. V lost 7 bases, J lost 9 bases, and 24 bases lay in between. This chain's CDR3 is CASTRERTDRVKAFF. The DNA of the CDR3 is TGTGCCAGCACCCGGGAACGGACCGATCGGGTGAAAGCTTTCTTT.

This chain uses TRBV7-8 with TRBJ2-5; a weak D match, TRBD2 (5 bases). Germline V gene sequence: CDR1 SGHVS, CDR2 FQNEAQ. Deletions cut 7 bases from V and 3 bases from J, with 18 bases between. The CDR3 spans 15 residues. The CDR3 loop reads CASTTRLTGEETQYF. The CDR3 nucleotides read TGTGCCAGCACCACCCGATTGACCGGGGAAGAGACCCAGTACTTC.

The rearrangement uses TRBV15 and TRBJ2-3, with TRBD2 as a possible D gene (6 bases). This CDR3 spans 16 amino acids. The germline V and J ends were trimmed by 1 base and 3 bases, with 14 bases remaining between them. From germline, CDR1 is LNHNV and CDR2 YYDKDF (reference sequence). Here the CDR3 reads CATSRAPGELTDTQYF. In DNA, the CDR3 is TGTGCCACCAGCAGAGCCCCGGGGGAGTTGACAGATACGCAGTATTTT. Based on the CDR3 plus reference TRBV15 and TRBJ2-3, the full variable domain is DAMVIQNPRYQVTQFGKPVTLSCSQTLNHNVMYWYQQKSSQAPKLLFHYYDKDFNNEADTPDNFQSRRPNTSFCFLDIRSPGLGDTAMYLCATSRAPGELTDTQYFGPGTRLTVL.

The V and J genes are TRBV9 and TRBJ1-1, with 7 bases that match TRBD1. The V segment lost 4 bases and the J segment 6 bases; nucleotides outside the gene matches: 9. This CDR3 has 14 amino acids. Germline V gene lookup returns CDR1 SGDLS and CDR2 YYNGEE. CDR3 residues: CASSRRQGNSEAFF. The CDR3 coding sequence is TGTGCCAGCAGCAGACGACAGGGAAACTCTGAAGCTTTCTTT.

The rearrangement joins TRBV6-6 to TRBJ2-1, with 9 bases aligning to TRBD2. Germline CDR1 and CDR2: MNHNY and SVGAGI (reference sequence). The CDR3 extends over 16 amino acids. Trimming at V came to 6 bases and at J to 6 bases, leaving 12 bases not matched to a gene. As DNA, the CDR3 is TGTGCCAGCAGGCCCCGGCGGGAGGGCCTGGGCAATGAGCAGTTCTTC. This codes for CASRPRREGLGNEQFF.

The J gene is TRBJ2-7, the V gene TRBV5-1; D call uncertain. This CDR3 region has 13 residues. V lost 0 bases, J lost 1 base, and 5 bases lay in between. Germline V gene sequence: CDR1 SGHRS, CDR2 YFSETQ. The CDR3 is CASSLGQSYEQYF. The CDR3 DNA follows: TGCGCCAGCAGCTTGGGCCAGTCCTACGAGCAGTACTTC.

The chain carries TRBV29-1 and TRBJ2-4; TRBD1 matches 9 bases. The CDR3 has 14 amino acids. Germline V gene sequence: CDR1 SQVTM, CDR2 ANQGSEA. The J segment lost 8 bases and the V segment lost 6 bases, leaving 11 bases of the junction unmatched. The CDR3 sequence: CSVKQGAKTDIQYF. The CDR3 DNA reads as TGCAGCGTGAAACAGGGGGCCAAGACGGACATTCAGTACTTC.

The chain is built from TRBV10-3 and TRBJ2-5; 9 bases fit TRBD1. Per germline, CDR1 ENHRY and CDR2 SYGVKD. The CDR3 has 15 residues. V lost 4 bases and J lost 1; bases outside the gene matches: 4. CDR3 bases: TGTGCCATCAGTGGAACAGGGGGCCCCCAAGAGACCCAGTACTTC. It translates to CAISGTGGPQETQYF.

A single count supports this clone. The J gene is TRBJ2-1, the V gene TRBV4-1; 7 bases are a match to TRBD1. J was trimmed by 6 bases and V by 4 bases; bases with no gene match: 9. The CDR3 sequence is 15 residues long. Germline values: CDR1 MGHRA, CDR2 YSYEKL. DNA of the CDR3: TGCGCCAGCAGCCTCATGGACAGGAACGTCAATGAGCAGTTCTTC. It translates to CASSLMDRNVNEQFF.